The 10 T cell receptor beta chains given below trace back to one sample, sequenced in a study of T cell clusters in autoimmune cytopenias (dated by TCRdb to between 2018 and 2021). Sequencer: Illumina MiSeq. Multiplex PCR with a touch-down protocol amplified TRB rearrangements, with the TRB-A and TRB-B primer pools combined in a single tube. Reprocessed by TCRdb, the reads give a single entry per CDR3 protein sequence, without DNA. Per the sample table, the count is several thousand distinct CDR3 sequences. The ten largest clones represent 8.5% of the sample. Each sample's TRB amplification started from 200 to 300 ng of peripheral blood genomic DNA, which corresponds to approximately 36,000 genome equivalents. The sequenced material came from peripheral blood. These receptors were collected from a human donor with an autoimmune cytopenia or autoimmune hepatitis (not recorded which).

By frequency, this clonotype registers medium-sized. CDR3 region: CASSYSASGTEVNQPQHF. V is TRBV6-6 and J is TRBJ1-5; TCRdb indicates TRBD1, and absent DNA this call remains unverified. The germline V gene has CDR1 MNHNY and CDR2 SVGAGI (reference sequence). The CDR3 sequence is 18 residues long.

This clonotype is medium-sized (0.01 to 0.1%) by frequency. J is TRBJ2-1 and V is TRBV19; TCRdb's D call, TRBD1, is unchecked because there is no DNA. The CDR3 runs 15 residues. In germline, CDR1 is LNHDA, CDR2 SQIVND (reference sequence). CDR3 sequence reads: CASSPPGTGGNEQFF.

The chain employs TRBV6-6 and TRBJ1-3; TCRdb names TRBD1, which stays unverified in the absence of DNA. The CDR3 has 13 residues. Germline V gives CDR1 MNHNY, CDR2 SVGAGI (reference sequence). This chain's CDR3 is CASRGTLGNTIYF.

The chain has TRBV19 and TRBJ1-1; the TCRdb D gene call, TRBD1, has no DNA to confirm it. CDR1 LNHDA and CDR2 SQIVND come from the germline V gene (reference sequence). The CDR3 runs 14 residues. The CDR3 loop is CASAPTGLNTEAFF.

The J gene is TRBJ1-2, the V gene TRBV10-3; the TRBD1 assignment by TCRdb is unverifiable without DNA. CDR1 and CDR2 (germline): ENHRY, SYGVKD. CDR3 length: 14 residues. The CDR3 loop is CAIRPRTANYGYTF.

The rearrangement joins TRBV27 to TRBJ1-1; the D gene TCRdb calls, TRBD1, cannot be checked with no DNA. This CDR3 region has 15 residues. The germline CDR1 and CDR2 sequences are MNHEY and SMNVEV (reference sequence). The chain's CDR3 is CASSLLTGGSTEAFF.

The rearrangement links TRBV12-3 or TRBV12-4 to TRBJ1-2; TCRdb's D call of TRBD1 is untestable without DNA. The CDR3 spans 13 residues. The CDR3 sequence: CASSPGGQYGYTF.

This chain connects TRBV5-1 to TRBJ1-4; TCRdb designates TRBD1, a call that cannot be tested without DNA. This CDR3 is built from 16 residues. The germline gives CDR1 SGHRS, CDR2 YFSETQ. The CDR3 spells CASSLKGQGGNEKLFF.

The rearrangement uses TRBV5-5 and TRBJ2-1. The CDR3 is 11 amino acids. Germline V lookup: CDR1 SGHKS, CDR2 YYEKEE (reference sequence). The CDR3 reads CARSPSDEQFF.

V is TRBV29-1 and J is TRBJ2-1. CDR1 is SQVTM and CDR2 is ANQGSEA in the germline V gene. The CDR3 covers 12 residues. CDR3 in amino acids: CSVGLRKDEQFF.